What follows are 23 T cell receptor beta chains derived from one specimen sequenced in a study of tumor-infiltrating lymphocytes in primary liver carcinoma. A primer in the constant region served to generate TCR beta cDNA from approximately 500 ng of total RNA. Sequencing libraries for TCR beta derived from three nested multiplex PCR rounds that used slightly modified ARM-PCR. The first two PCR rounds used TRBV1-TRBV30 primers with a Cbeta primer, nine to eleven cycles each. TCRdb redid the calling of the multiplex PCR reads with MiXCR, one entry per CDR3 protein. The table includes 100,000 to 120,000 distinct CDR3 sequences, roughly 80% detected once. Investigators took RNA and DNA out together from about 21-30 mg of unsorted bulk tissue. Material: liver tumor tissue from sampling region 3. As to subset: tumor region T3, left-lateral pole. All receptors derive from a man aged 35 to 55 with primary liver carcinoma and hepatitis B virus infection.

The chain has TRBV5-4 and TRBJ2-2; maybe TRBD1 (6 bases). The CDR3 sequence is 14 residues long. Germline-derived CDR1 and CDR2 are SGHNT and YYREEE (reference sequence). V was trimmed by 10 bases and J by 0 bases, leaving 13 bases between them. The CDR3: CAYRPGANTGELFF. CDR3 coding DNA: TGTGCCTACAGGCCAGGGGCGAACACCGGGGAGCTGTTTTTT.

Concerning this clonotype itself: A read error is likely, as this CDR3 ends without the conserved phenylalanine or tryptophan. The CDR3 DNA is TGTGCCAGCAATCTGGACAGTTACTCCTACGAGCAGTACTTA. Its protein is CASNLDSYSYEQYL. The chain joins TRBV28 to TRBJ2-7; D is possibly TRBD1 (6 bases). From germline, CDR1 is MDHEN and CDR2 SYDVKM. The V end lost 7 bases, the J end lost 0 bases, and 13 bases lay between the germline ends. The CDR3 totals 14 residues.

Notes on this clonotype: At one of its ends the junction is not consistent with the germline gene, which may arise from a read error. CDR3 protein: CASTLFANTEAFF. The CDR3 DNA follows: TGTGCCAGCACCTTATTCGCGAACACTGAAGCTTTCTTT. The V call is TRBV7-9, the J call TRBJ1-1; D is ambiguous. The CDR3 sequence is 13 residues long. Per the germline V gene, CDR1 is SEHNR and CDR2 is FQNEAQ (reference sequence).

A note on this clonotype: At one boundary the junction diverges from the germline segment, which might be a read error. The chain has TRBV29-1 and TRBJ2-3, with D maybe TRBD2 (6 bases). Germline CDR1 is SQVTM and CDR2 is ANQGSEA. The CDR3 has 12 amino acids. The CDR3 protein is CSGVSRRDTQYF. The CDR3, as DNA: TGCAGCGGAGTTAGCAGGAGGGATACGCAATATTTT.

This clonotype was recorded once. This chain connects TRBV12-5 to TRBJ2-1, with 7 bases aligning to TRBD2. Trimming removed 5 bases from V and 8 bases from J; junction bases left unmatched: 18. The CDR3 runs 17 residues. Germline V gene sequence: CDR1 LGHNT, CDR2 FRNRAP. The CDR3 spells CASGEPLGLGILDEQFF. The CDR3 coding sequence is TGTGCTAGTGGTGAACCCTTAGGACTAGGAATTCTTGATGAGCAGTTCTTC.

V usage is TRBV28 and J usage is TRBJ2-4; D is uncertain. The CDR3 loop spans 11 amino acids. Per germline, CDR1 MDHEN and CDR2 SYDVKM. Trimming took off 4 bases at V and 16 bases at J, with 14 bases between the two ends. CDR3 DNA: TGTGCCAGCAGTTCGGTACTTACTCAATACTTC. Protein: CASSSVLTQYF.

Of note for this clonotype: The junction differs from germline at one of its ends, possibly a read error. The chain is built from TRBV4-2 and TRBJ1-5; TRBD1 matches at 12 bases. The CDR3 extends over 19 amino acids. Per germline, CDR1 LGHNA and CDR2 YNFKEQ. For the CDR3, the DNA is TGTACCAGCAGCCGGGGGACAGGGGGCATCCCGAATAGCAATCAGCCCCAGCATTTT. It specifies CTSSRGTGGIPNSNQPQHF.

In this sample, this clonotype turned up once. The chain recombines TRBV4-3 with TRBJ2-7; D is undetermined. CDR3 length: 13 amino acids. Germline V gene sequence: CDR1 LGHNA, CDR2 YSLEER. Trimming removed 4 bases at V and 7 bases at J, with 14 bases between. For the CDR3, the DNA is TGCGCCAGCAGCCTGCGCCATCTCGAGGAGCAGTACTTC. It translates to CASSLRHLEEQYF.

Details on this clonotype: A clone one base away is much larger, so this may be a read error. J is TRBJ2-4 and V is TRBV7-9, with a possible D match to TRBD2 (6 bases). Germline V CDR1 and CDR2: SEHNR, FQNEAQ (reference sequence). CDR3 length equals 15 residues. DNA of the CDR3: TGTGCCAGCACCTTAGCCGTCGGGAGAAGGGGCATTCAGTACTTC. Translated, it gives CASTLAVGRRGIQYF.

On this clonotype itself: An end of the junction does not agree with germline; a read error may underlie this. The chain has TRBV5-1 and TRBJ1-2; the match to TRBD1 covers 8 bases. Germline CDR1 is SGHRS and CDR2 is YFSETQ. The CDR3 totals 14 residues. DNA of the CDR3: TGCGCCAGCAGTTGGGGGACAGGCGGTTATGGCTGCACCTTC. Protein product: CASSWGTGGYGCTF. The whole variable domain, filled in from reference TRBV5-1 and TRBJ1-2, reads KAGVTQTPRYLIKTRGQQVTLSCSPISGHRSVSWYQQTPGQGLQFLFEYFSETQRNKGNFPGRFSGRQFSNSRSEMNVSTLELGDSALYLCASSWGTGGYGCTFGSGTRLTVV.

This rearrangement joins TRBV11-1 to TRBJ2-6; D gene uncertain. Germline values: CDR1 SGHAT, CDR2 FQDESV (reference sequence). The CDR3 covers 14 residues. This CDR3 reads CGNSWNFGANVLTF. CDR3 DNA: TGTGGCAACAGCTGGAACTTTGGGGCCAACGTCCTGACTTTC.

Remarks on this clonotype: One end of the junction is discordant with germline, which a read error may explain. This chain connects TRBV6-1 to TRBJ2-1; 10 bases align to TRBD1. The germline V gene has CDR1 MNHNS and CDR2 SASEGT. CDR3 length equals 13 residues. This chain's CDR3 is CTSSGGTGDEQFF. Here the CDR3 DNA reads TGTACCAGCAGTGGAGGGACAGGGGATGAGCAGTTCTTC.

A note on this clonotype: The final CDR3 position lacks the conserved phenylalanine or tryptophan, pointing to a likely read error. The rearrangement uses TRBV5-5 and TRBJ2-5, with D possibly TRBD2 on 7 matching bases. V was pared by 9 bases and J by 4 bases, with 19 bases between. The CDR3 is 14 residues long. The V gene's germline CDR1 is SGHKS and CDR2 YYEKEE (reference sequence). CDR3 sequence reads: CANTWGGRGETQYL. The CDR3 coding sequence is TGTGCCAACACCTGGGGGGGGCGCGGAGAGACCCAGTACCTC.

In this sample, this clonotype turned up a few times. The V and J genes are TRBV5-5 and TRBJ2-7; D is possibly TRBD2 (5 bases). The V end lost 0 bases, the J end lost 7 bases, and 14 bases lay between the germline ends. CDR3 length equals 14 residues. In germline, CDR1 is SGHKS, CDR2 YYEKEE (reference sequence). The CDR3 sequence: CASSLVSREGEQYF. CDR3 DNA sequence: TGTGCCAGCAGCTTGGTTTCACGTGAGGGAGAGCAGTACTTC.

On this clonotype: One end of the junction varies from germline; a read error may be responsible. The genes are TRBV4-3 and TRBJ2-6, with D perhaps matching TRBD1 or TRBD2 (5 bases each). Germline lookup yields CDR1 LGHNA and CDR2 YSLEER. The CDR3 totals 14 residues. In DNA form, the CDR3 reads TGCGCCAGCAGCCAAAGTGGGGGAGCCAACGTCCTCACTTTC. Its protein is CASSQSGGANVLTF.

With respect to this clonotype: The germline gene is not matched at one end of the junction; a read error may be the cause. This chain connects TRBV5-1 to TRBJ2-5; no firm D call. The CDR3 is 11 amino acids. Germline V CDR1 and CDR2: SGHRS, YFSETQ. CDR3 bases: TGCGTCAGCAGCTTCGACAAGACCCGGTACTTC. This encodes CVSSFDKTRYF. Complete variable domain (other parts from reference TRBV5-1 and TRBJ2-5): KAGVTQTPRYLIKTRGQQVTLSCSPISGHRSVSWYQQTPGQGLQFLFEYFSETQRNKGNFPGRFSGRQFSNSRSEMNVSTLELGDSALYLCVSSFDKTRYFGPGTRLLVL.

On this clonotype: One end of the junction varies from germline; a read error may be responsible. This CDR3 is CGVGGTGPMETQYF. DNA of the CDR3: TGCGGCGTTGGAGGGACGGGACCCATGGAGACCCAGTACTTC. The rearrangement joins TRBV29-1 to TRBJ2-5, with D perhaps TRBD2 (6 bases). The CDR3 sequence is 14 residues long. From germline, CDR1 is SQVTM and CDR2 ANQGSEA. Full variable domain (outside the CDR3, taken from reference TRBV29-1 and TRBJ2-5): SAVISQKPSRDICQRGTSLTIQCQVDSQVTMMFWYRQQPGQSLTLIATANQGSEATYESGFVIDKFPISRPNLTFSTLTVSNMSPEDSSIYLCGVGGTGPMETQYFGPGTRLLVL.

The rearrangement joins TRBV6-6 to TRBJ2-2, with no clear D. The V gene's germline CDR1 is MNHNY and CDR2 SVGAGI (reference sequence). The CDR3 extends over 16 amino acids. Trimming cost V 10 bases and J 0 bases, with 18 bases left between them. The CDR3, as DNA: TGTGCCAACAGCCCTGCCGTGACTCCGAACACCGGGGAGCTGTTTTTT. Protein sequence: CANSPAVTPNTGELFF.

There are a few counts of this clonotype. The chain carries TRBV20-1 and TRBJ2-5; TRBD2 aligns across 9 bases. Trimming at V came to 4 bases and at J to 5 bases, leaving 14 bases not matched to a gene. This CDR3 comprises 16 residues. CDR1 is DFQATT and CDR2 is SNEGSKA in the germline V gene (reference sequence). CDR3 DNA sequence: TGCAGTGCTATTGAGGTTAGCGGGAGAGTCGGGGAGACCCAGTACTTC. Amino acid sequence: CSAIEVSGRVGETQYF.

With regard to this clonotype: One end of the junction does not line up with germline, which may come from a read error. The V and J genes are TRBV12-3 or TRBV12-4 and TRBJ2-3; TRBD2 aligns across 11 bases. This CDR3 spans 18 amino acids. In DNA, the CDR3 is TGTGCCAGCAGCAAAACCCCGGGACTAGCGGAAGGGCCAGATACGCATTATTTT. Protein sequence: CASSKTPGLAEGPDTHYF.

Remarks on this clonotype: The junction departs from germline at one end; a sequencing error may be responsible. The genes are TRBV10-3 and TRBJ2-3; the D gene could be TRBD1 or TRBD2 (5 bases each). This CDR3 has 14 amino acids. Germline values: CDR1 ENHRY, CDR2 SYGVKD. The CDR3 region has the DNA TGTGCCATCAGTGTAGGACAAAGCCGGGATACGCAATATTTT. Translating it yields CAISVGQSRDTQYF.

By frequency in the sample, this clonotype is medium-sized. As DNA, the CDR3 is TGTGCCAGCAGCTGGGGACAGACGAACACCGGGGAGCTGTTTTTT. Its translation is CASSWGQTNTGELFF. The chain joins TRBV5-6 to TRBJ2-2, with 7 bases that match TRBD1. Trimming cost V 3 bases and J 0 bases; bases outside gene matches: 2. The CDR3 is made up of 15 amino acids. CDR1 and CDR2 from the germline V gene are SGHDT and YYEEEE.

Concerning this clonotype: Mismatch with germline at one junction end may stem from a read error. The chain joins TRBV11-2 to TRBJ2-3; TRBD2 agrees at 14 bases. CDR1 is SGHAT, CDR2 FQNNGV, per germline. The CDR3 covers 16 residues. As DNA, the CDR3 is TGTACCAGCAGCTCCCAGGGACTAGCGGGAGTGGATACGCGGTATTTT. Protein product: CTSSSQGLAGVDTRYF.